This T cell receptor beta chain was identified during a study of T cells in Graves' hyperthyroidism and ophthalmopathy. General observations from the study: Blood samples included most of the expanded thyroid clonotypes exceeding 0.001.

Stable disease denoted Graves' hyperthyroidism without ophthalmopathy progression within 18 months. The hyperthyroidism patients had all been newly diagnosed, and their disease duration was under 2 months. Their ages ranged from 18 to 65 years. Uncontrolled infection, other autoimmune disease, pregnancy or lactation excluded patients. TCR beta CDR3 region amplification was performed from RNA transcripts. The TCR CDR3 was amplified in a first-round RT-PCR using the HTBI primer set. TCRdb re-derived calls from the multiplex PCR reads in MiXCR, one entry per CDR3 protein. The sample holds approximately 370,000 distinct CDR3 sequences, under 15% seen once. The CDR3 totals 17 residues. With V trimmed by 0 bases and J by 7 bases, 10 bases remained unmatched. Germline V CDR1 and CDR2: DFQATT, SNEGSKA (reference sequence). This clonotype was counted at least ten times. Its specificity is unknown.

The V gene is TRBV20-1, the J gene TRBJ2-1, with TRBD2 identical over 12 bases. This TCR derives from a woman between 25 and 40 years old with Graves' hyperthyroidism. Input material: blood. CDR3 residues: CSARDQSSGRVMNEQFF. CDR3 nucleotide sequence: TGCAGTGCTAGAGACCAGTCTAGCGGGAGGGTTATGAATGAGCAGTTCTTC.